The TCR beta chain described here comes from a study of blood T cell repertoires in COVID-19. As for the study in general: The United States, Italy and Spain provided the acute and convalescent COVID-19 samples. PBMCs, B-cell-depleted T cells, or T cells provided the cDNA or gDNA that made up the material.

Those enrolled in Seattle joined during active infection and were followed longitudinally afterward. V was clipped by 1 base and J by 6 bases, with 9 bases between them. The CDR3 length is 13 residues. Germline V gives CDR1 LGHNA, CDR2 YNFKEQ. The method was immunoSEQ multiplex PCR; TCRdb's version includes in-frame clones alone and lacks a portion of them. The sample records fewer than 350,000 clones, approximately 90% being singletons. The sample comprised peripheral blood. The genes are TRBV4-2 and TRBJ1-2; maybe TRBD1 (6 bases). This clonotype was obtained from a man aged 30 to 45 with COVID-19, enrolled during active disease. In nucleotides, the CDR3 is TGTGCCAGCAGCCAAGGGGGGGGCAATGGCTACACCTTC. This encodes CASSQGGGNGYTF.